This T cell receptor (beta chain) was documented in a study of cytomegalovirus exposure and HLA in healthy donors. The protocol was immunoSEQ multiplex PCR, while the TCRdb copy is restricted to in-frame clones and leaves out a portion. The sample shows approximately 150,000 clones, about 89% of them seen only once. CDR1 and CDR2 (germline): SGHNT, YYREEE (reference sequence). V gave up 0 bases and J gave up 5 bases, with 15 bases separating them. This CDR3 spans 15 amino acids. The rearrangement links TRBV5-4 to TRBJ2-7, with TRBD2 as a possible D gene (5 bases). Sequencing was carried out using PBMCs. The receptor's source is a man aged 18-30 years in good health and CMV-seropositive. The CDR3 loop reads CASSLAGKGSHEQYF. In nucleotides, the CDR3 is TGTGCCAGCAGCTTGGCCGGTAAAGGGAGCCACGAGCAGTACTTC.